The 3 T cell receptor beta chains reported below all come from one sample, sequenced in a study of PD-L1 blockade in urothelial cancer. Generated by immunoSEQ multiplex PCR, the TCRdb table keeps only in-frame clones and is missing some. The table has 85,000 to 100,000 clones, around 90% seen once; the top ten hold roughly 2%. This sample's time point: pretreatment peripheral blood. The sample consisted of PBMCs, taken around atezolizumab (anti-PD-L1) treatment. The receptor source for this set is a man aged 55-75 years with urothelial cancer.

The rearrangement links TRBV7-9 to TRBJ1-1; weak D call: TRBD1 (6 bases). The V gene lost 7 bases and the J gene lost 5 bases, with 14 bases spanning the gap. Germline assignment: CDR1 SEHNR and CDR2 FQNEAQ (reference sequence). The CDR3 has 13 residues. CDR3 DNA: TGTGCCAGCAAACTTAGGGACAAAACTGAAGCTTTCTTT. It is translated as CASKLRDKTEAFF.

J is TRBJ2-1 and V is TRBV5-4; D perhaps matches TRBD1 (6 bases). Per germline, CDR1 SGHNT and CDR2 YYREEE (reference sequence). There are 17 residues in the CDR3. Trimming cost V 1 base and J 0 bases, with 14 bases left between them. Here the CDR3 DNA reads TGTGCCAGCAGCTTGTACAGGGCCCTCAGCTCCTACAATGAGCAGTTCTTC. Its translation: CASSLYRALSSYNEQFF.

This chain joins TRBV6-5 and TRBJ2-2; D gene unclear. Trimming removed 3 bases at V and 6 bases at J, with 17 bases between. Looked up from germline, CDR1 is MNHEY and CDR2 is SVGAGI. CDR3 size: 16 residues. The CDR3 sequence: CASSYISAGRSGELFF. The CDR3 nucleotides are TGTGCCAGCAGTTATATATCGGCAGGAAGATCCGGGGAGCTGTTTTTT.